A single sample gave rise to the 8 T cell receptor beta chains below, sequenced in a study of cytomegalovirus exposure and HLA in healthy donors (dated by TCRdb to the late 2010s). Library method: the immunoSEQ multiplex PCR assay. A mixture of 60 forward primers for TCR Vbeta segments and 13 reverse primers for TCR Jbeta segments was used in the multiplex PCR. The clones in this table, taken by TCRdb from immuneACCESS, are in-frame only. Not every clone is retained; where verified, under half of the shortfall comes from an unresolved V gene, and the cause of the rest is unknown. The sample table records roughly 90,000 clones; around 82% of these occur just once. In total, the top ten clones hold about 3.7% of the sample. The sequenced material came from PBMCs. Source of these receptors: a man between 25 and 39 years old in good health and CMV-seropositive.

This sequence joins TRBV6-1 and TRBJ1-5; no clear D. Trimming shortened V by 2 bases and J by 5 bases, and 10 bases separated the two germline ends. Germline loops: CDR1 MNHNS, CDR2 SASEGT. This CDR3 region has 14 residues. The CDR3 coding sequence is TGTGCCAGCAGTGAACCTCCTCCCTATCAGCCCCAGCATTTT. This encodes CASSEPPPYQPQHF.

The CDR3 coding sequence is TGTGCCAGCTCACCTAACGGCGGATCCTCCTACGAGCAGTACTTC. It translates to CASSPNGGSSYEQYF. The V gene is TRBV18, the J gene TRBJ2-7, with D unclear. V lost 3 bases, J lost 0 bases, and 12 bases lay in between. Per the germline V gene, CDR1 is KGHSH and CDR2 is LQKENI. The CDR3 has 15 residues.

The chain joins TRBV6-1 to TRBJ2-7, with D unclear. Germline-derived CDR1 and CDR2 are MNHNS and SASEGT. Trimming shortened V by 6 bases and J by 5 bases, and 20 bases separated the two germline ends. This CDR3 region has 15 residues. CDR3 sequence: CASRVRTTPENEQYF. CDR3 in DNA: TGTGCCAGCAGAGTTCGAACGACTCCGGAGAACGAGCAGTACTTC.

The rearrangement links TRBV6-1 to TRBJ2-1; 10 bases line up with TRBD2. Germline CDR1 MNHNS, CDR2 SASEGT. The CDR3 runs to 14 residues. After removal of 4 bases from V and 7 bases from J, the junction contained 4 bases not matched to a gene. The DNA for the CDR3 is TGTGCCAGCAGTGCGTCTAGCGGGAGAAATGAGCAGTTCTTC. Its protein is CASSASSGRNEQFF.

The chain links TRBV5-1 to TRBJ1-2, with D hard to call. The CDR3 has 13 residues. The germline V and J ends were trimmed by 4 bases and 3 bases, with 10 bases remaining between them. Germline V CDR1 and CDR2: SGHRS, YFSETQ. In nucleotides, the CDR3 is TGCGCCAGCAGCCTGTCCAGTGACTATGGCTACACCTTC. It translates to CASSLSSDYGYTF.

The V and J genes are TRBV18 and TRBJ2-1, with TRBD1 matching over 7 bases. This CDR3 region has 14 residues. V was pared by 0 bases and J by 7 bases, with 3 bases of the junction left unmatched. Germline loops: CDR1 KGHSH, CDR2 LQKENI. The CDR3 coding sequence is TGTGCCAGCTCACCACCCCCAGGGGGTAATGAGCAGTTCTTC. This translates into CASSPPPGGNEQFF.

The genes are TRBV9 and TRBJ2-5; weak D call: TRBD2 (6 bases). The V end was cut by 1 base, the J end by 3 bases, with 10 bases between. The CDR3 runs 14 residues. Germline loops: CDR1 SGDLS, CDR2 YYNGEE. The CDR3, as DNA: TGTGCCAGCAGCGTAATGGGGGGAAAAGAGACCCAGTACTTC. As protein: CASSVMGGKETQYF.

The chain carries TRBV29-1 and TRBJ2-7; 7 bases map to TRBD2. In germline, CDR1 is SQVTM, CDR2 ANQGSEA. This CDR3 spans 11 amino acids. Trimming took 7 bases from V and 7 from J; bases not matched to a gene: 7. Written as DNA, the CDR3 is TGCAGCGCCGGGGAGGGGTATGAGCAGTACTTC. It encodes CSAGEGYEQYF.